This T cell receptor beta chain comes out of a study of cytomegalovirus exposure and HLA in healthy donors. Of note for this clone: Its specificity is unknown.

Both 60 Vbeta primers and 13 Jbeta primers went into the PCR. The protocol was immunoSEQ multiplex PCR, while the TCRdb copy is restricted to in-frame clones and leaves out a portion. The table records some 130,000 clones, roughly three quarters of them present only once. Findings and caveats of the study: Later on, a genetic analysis was performed. It linked a missense variant in DCLRE1C with V- and J-gene trimming of TCR beta.

This CDR3 is 20 amino acids long. Germline CDR1 reads MNHEY; CDR2 reads SMNVEV (reference sequence). The ends were cut back, 6 bases at V and 0 bases at J, with 27 bases in the middle. The source of this sequence is a man aged 18 to 29 in good health and CMV-seronegative. V gene TRBV27 combines with J gene TRBJ1-5, with no clear D. Source material: PBMCs. The CDR3 region is CASSSLQPLLCWISNQPQHF. The CDR3 DNA is TGTGCCAGCAGCTCTTTACAGCCCTTGCTGTGTTGGATTAGCAATCAGCCCCAGCATTTT.